This note documents a single T cell receptor (beta chain) sequence. This clonotype was found a few times. It has no known antigen specificity. Base-call qualities are not available, and no considerably larger clone is one nucleotide away. This sample is part of a study of human T cells and chemical hapten exposure (dated by TCRdb to the early 2020s). Concerning the study at large: For sensitization, 2% DPC in acetone was applied to a roughly 2 cm by roughly 2 cm area of upper inner arm skin. Patients additionally received weekly therapeutic DPC doses to the scalp throughout the approximately 24-week study period. Patch testing was done on the upper back using Finn chambers containing 0.01% DPC, and results were scored after 6 days according to International Contact Dermatitis Research Group standards. Alopecia areata with under or over 50% scalp involvement, alopecia totalis and alopecia universalis were represented in the patient cohort, which was mostly female. Libraries were pooled for sequencing, and per-sample TCR yields varied mainly because of small differences in library volumes within the pool. Peripheral blood TCR repertoire changes were tracked in vivo in alopecia patients during primary and secondary sensitization to the hapten diphenylcyclopropenone (DPC). Blood samples were taken from patients before sensitization (week 0) and then at 2, 6 and about 24 weeks after DPC sensitization. For TCR sequencing, blood came from 25 to 30 alopecia patients at anywhere from one to four time points (pre-sensitization, 2, 6 and 24 weeks).

The method behind the library was RACE. Sequencing was carried out with a NextSeq 500. During library preparation, unique molecular identifiers were attached to individual cDNA molecules so that TCRs could be counted in a quantitative, reproducible way. Both TCR alpha and TCR beta chains were sequenced from each blood RNA sample. As for how the authors treated the data: Samples had a median of roughly 91,000 TCRs, with a range from roughly 23,224 to 700,000. The Decombinator software suite was used to annotate V, J and CDR3 in the TCR reads. For the PS versus PT1 abundance plots, all samples were subsampled to the same number of TCRs (28,000). Expanded TCRs were defined as absent before sensitization and observed at least eight times at the 2-week time point. TCRdb reprocessing: public reads trimmed at Q25 with fastp, clones called with MiXCR, in-frame beta chains kept. Here each entry gathers all rows of one CDR3 protein and keeps the most common genes and DNA. In this record, the V and J calls reflect TCRdb's handling and not the investigators' own analysis. For this sample the table gives 300,000 to 350,000 distinct CDR3 sequences, of which around 6.9% were detected only once. The ten largest clones represent about 8% of the sample.

This sample's time point label indicates: patch test 1, 2 weeks after DPC sensitization. Per the publication, the treatment or condition label means: therapeutic diphenylcyclopropenone sensitization with weekly scalp DPC. Blood at each patch-test visit was drawn before the patch test was applied. Patients were eligible if aged 18 to 70, diagnosed with alopecia and judged suitable for DPC therapy, and pregnant patients were excluded. Total RNA was isolated from unfractionated whole blood collected in Tempus Blood RNA tubes. General study outcomes and caveats: Significantly more large CDR3 similarity clusters were formed by expanded TCRs than by pre-sensitization or healthy control sets, consistent with antigen-driven responses. The number of TCRs above 1 in 1000 frequency did not change with DPC sensitization; there was no evidence of global repertoire structure alterations. After repeated subsampling, the strength of the expansion versus patch-test correlation and the threshold at which it became significant changed. Alopecia, a presumed autoimmune disease, was present in all patients, so the immune response of the patients might differ from that of healthy individuals. Patch test score was positively correlated with the number of PT1 expanded TCRs, with significance at thresholds 8, 16 and 32 but not at 4.

The sample here was whole blood, taken in connection with sensitization to the hapten diphenylcyclopropenone (DPC). The origin of this receptor is a woman aged 18 to 35 with alopecia areata. Some clones in this sample may be carry-over from other donors' samples.

The CDR3 reads as follows: CASSYRDGAYEQYF. The sequenced DNA: TGTGCCAGCAGTTACCGGGACGGGGCTTACGAGCAGTACTTC. The chain employs TRBV6-5 and TRBJ2-7; the D gene is tentatively TRBD1 or TRBD2, each matching 5 bases. CDR1 is given as MNHEY and CDR2 as SVGAGI, both from the germline V gene. The CDR3 contains 14 residues, cysteine and phenylalanine counted. Only the CDR3 DNA stays, 42 bases, in frame from base 1. Trimming takes 2 bases from V and 4 bases from J, and the germline ends sit 12 bases apart.